The 27 T cell receptor beta chains presented below share a single source sample, sequenced in a study of blood T cell repertoires in COVID-19. The data were produced by immunoSEQ multiplex PCR, yet TCRdb's version contains in-frame clones alone and is incomplete. The table includes about 200,000 clones, around 80% detected once. The specimen sequenced was peripheral blood. These receptor sequences come from a human donor with acute or convalescent COVID-19. The donor label of this sample is uncertain.

This clone was detected once. Other DNA sequences in the same sample also yield this CDR3. The chain links TRBV6-5 to TRBJ1-1, with 7 bases matching TRBD1. Germline lookup yields CDR1 MNHEY and CDR2 SVGAGI. V gave up 4 bases and J gave up 1 base; unmatched junction bases: 3. CDR3 length: 14 residues. As DNA, the CDR3 is TGTGCCAGCAGTTCCAACAGGGGGAACACTGAAGCTTTCTTT. Protein sequence: CASSSNRGNTEAFF.

The rearrangement joins TRBV18 to TRBJ2-7; 9 positions match TRBD2. The length of the CDR3 is 15 residues. The V gene end was trimmed by 4 bases and the J gene end by 3 bases; junction bases not matched to a gene: 7. In germline, CDR1 is KGHSH, CDR2 LQKENI. The CDR3 DNA follows: TGTGCCAGCTCACAGGCGTCTAGCGGGGTCTACGAGCAGTACTTC. As protein: CASSQASSGVYEQYF.

The chain joins TRBV4-2 to TRBJ1-1; D is uncertain. Germline CDR1 is LGHNA and CDR2 is YNFKEQ. This CDR3 comprises 16 residues. V lost 1 base and J 0 bases, leaving 12 bases between the germline ends. The CDR3 sequence is CASSQVPQTMNTEAFF. In DNA, the CDR3 is TGTGCCAGCAGCCAAGTCCCACAGACAATGAACACTGAAGCTTTCTTT.

This clone has only one observation. The chain recombines TRBV6-5 with TRBJ2-5; 8 bases are a match to TRBD2. Unmatched junction bases numbered 5, after V lost 6 bases and J lost 2 bases. From germline, CDR1 is MNHEY and CDR2 SVGAGI. This CDR3 is 14 amino acids long. Here the CDR3 reads CASSFGGAQETQYF. DNA of the CDR3: TGTGCCAGCAGCTTCGGGGGGGCGCAAGAGACCCAGTACTTC.

The CDR3 region is CAWSVPDRPNYGYTF. In DNA form, the CDR3 reads TGTGCCTGGAGTGTACCTGACAGACCTAACTATGGCTACACCTTC. The V call is TRBV30, the J call TRBJ1-2; tentatively, D is TRBD1 (5 bases). From germline, CDR1 is GTSNPN and CDR2 SVGIG (reference sequence). Trimming removed 0 bases at V and 0 bases at J, with 11 bases between. CDR3 size: 15 residues.

The CDR3 bases are TGTGCCAGCAGCCCTAGGACTAGTGGGAGGGTCAATGAGCAGTTCTTC. It codes for CASSPRTSGRVNEQFF. This chain links TRBV3-1 (or the pseudogene TRBV3-2) with TRBJ2-1; 7 bases map to TRBD2. The J segment lost 6 bases and the V segment lost 4 bases, leaving 12 bases of the junction unmatched. CDR3 length: 16 amino acids. CDR1 is LGHDT, CDR2 YNNKEL, per germline (reference sequence).

The chain combines TRBV24-1 with TRBJ2-1; 9 bases agree with TRBD1. The CDR3 is made up of 16 amino acids. Germline V gene lookup returns CDR1 KGHDR and CDR2 SFDVKD. J was trimmed by 4 bases and V by 1 base; bases with no gene match: 4. The CDR3 DNA reads TGTGCCACCAGTGATTTAACCGGGACAGGGTACAATGAGCAGTTCTTC. Translation gives CATSDLTGTGYNEQFF.

The gene calls are TRBV4-2 and TRBJ1-2; 10 positions agree with TRBD1. Germline lookup yields CDR1 LGHNA and CDR2 YNFKEQ. CDR3 length: 15 amino acids. V lost 0 bases to trimming and J lost 8 bases; unmatched junction nucleotides: 6. The CDR3 region is CASSQDLGTGEGYTF. The CDR3 DNA reads as TGTGCCAGCAGCCAAGACCTCGGGACAGGGGAAGGCTACACCTTC.

This chain joins TRBV7-2 and TRBJ2-6, with 8 positions matching TRBD1. Trimming cost V 4 bases and J 0 bases; bases outside gene matches: 8. CDR3 length: 18 amino acids. Germline loops: CDR1 SGHTA, CDR2 FQGNSA. The CDR3 spells CASSSDRGSGSGANVLTF. The DNA of the CDR3 is TGTGCCAGCAGCTCCGACAGGGGATCAGGCTCTGGGGCCAACGTCCTGACTTTC.

CDR3: CASWDSNSPLHF. In DNA form, the CDR3 reads TGTGCCAGCTGGGACAGCAATTCACCCCTCCACTTT. The chain links TRBV27 to TRBJ1-6; 7 positions agree with TRBD1. V trimming: 8 bases; J trimming: 7 bases; junction bases outside the gene matches: 2. The CDR3 length is 12 residues. Per the germline V gene, CDR1 is MNHEY and CDR2 is SMNVEV (reference sequence).

This sequence joins TRBV5-5 and TRBJ1-2; no clear D gene. Germline CDR1 SGHKS, CDR2 YYEKEE (reference sequence). V lost 0 bases and J lost 4, with 10 bases in between. The CDR3 loop spans 14 amino acids. CDR3 region: CASSLVRESYGYTF. CDR3 sequence (DNA): TGTGCCAGCAGCTTGGTACGGGAGAGCTATGGCTACACCTTC.

The table lists this clone with a count of one. The chain joins TRBV6-5 to TRBJ2-1; TRBD1 agrees at 11 bases. Germline trimming cut 10 bases from V and 6 bases from J; bases unmatched to any gene: 8. The germline CDR1 and CDR2 sequences are MNHEY and SVGAGI. The CDR3 contains 14 residues. CDR3 loop: CATRRTGGSNEQFF. The DNA for the CDR3 is TGTGCCACCCGGAGGACAGGGGGCTCCAATGAGCAGTTCTTC.

The genes are TRBV5-6 and TRBJ2-7; TRBD1 agrees at 10 bases. The germline V gene encodes CDR1 SGHDT and CDR2 YYEEEE. The V segment lost 1 base and the J segment 3 bases; nucleotides outside the gene matches: 7. The length of the CDR3 is 16 residues. The CDR3 protein is CASSLWDRGPFYEQYF. CDR3 nucleotides: TGTGCCAGCAGCTTGTGGGACAGGGGCCCCTTCTACGAGCAGTACTTC.

The chain recombines TRBV5-4 with TRBJ2-5; 8 bases line up with TRBD1. The J segment lost 5 bases and the V segment lost 4 bases, leaving 7 bases of the junction unmatched. The CDR3 loop spans 14 amino acids. Germline V gene data show CDR1 as SGHNT and CDR2 as YYREEE (reference sequence). The CDR3 is CASSPGQGRETQYF. CDR3 sequence (DNA): TGTGCCAGCAGCCCCGGACAGGGAAGGGAGACCCAGTACTTC.

V usage is TRBV11-2 and J usage is TRBJ2-4; D perhaps matches TRBD2 (6 bases). V was clipped by 5 bases and J by 8 bases, with 13 bases between them. The V gene's germline CDR1 is SGHAT and CDR2 FQNNGV. The CDR3 consists of 13 residues. The DNA for the CDR3 is TGTGCCAGCAGCGTCGTGGGGGGAGACATTCAGTACTTC. Amino acids: CASSVVGGDIQYF.

This clone was detected only once. This sequence joins TRBV28 and TRBJ1-2; D is unresolved. Germline loops: CDR1 MDHEN, CDR2 SYDVKM. The CDR3 spans 13 residues. The V end lost 1 base, the J end lost 2 bases, and 5 bases lay between the germline ends. The CDR3 DNA sequence: TGTGCCAGCAGTTTATACGGGAACTATGGCTACACCTTC. Translation: CASSLYGNYGYTF.

The chain joins TRBV30 to TRBJ1-1; 7 positions agree with TRBD1. From germline, CDR1 is GTSNPN and CDR2 SVGIG (reference sequence). This CDR3 comprises 19 residues. With 5 bases clipped from V and 3 bases from J, the junction kept 24 bases outside the gene matches. The CDR3 DNA reads as TGTGCCTGGGGACTCGGACAGGTAGTGTACGGGAGGGACCACACTGAAGCTTTCTTT. Residues: CAWGLGQVVYGRDHTEAFF.

The CDR3 is CASTSGTGSLYSNQPQHF. CDR3 sequence (DNA): TGTGCCAGTACATCCGGGACAGGGAGCCTGTATAGCAATCAGCCCCAGCATTTT. This sequence joins TRBV19 and TRBJ1-5; 9 bases line up with TRBD1. There are 18 residues in the CDR3. Germline values: CDR1 LNHDA, CDR2 SQIVND (reference sequence). V shed 7 bases and J 0 bases; nucleotides not matched to a gene: 13.

Details on this clone: The same CDR3 can be traced to other DNA sequences in this sample. This sequence joins TRBV27 and TRBJ2-7; 9 bases are a match to TRBD1. V dropped 4 bases and J dropped 3; count of bases not matched to a gene: 4. Per the germline V gene, CDR1 is MNHEY and CDR2 is SMNVEV (reference sequence). There are 14 residues in the CDR3. In DNA form, the CDR3 reads TGTGCCAGCAGTTACCGACAGGGGGGCTACGAGCAGTACTTC. Its protein is CASSYRQGGYEQYF.

The chain couples TRBV3-1 (or the pseudogene TRBV3-2) to TRBJ2-3; TRBD2 matches at 10 bases. Trimming at V came to 4 bases and at J to 3 bases, leaving 7 bases not matched to a gene. CDR1 LGHDT and CDR2 YNNKEL come from the germline V gene (reference sequence). The length of the CDR3 is 16 residues. Here the CDR3 reads CASSRASGSTTDTQYF. The CDR3 region has the DNA TGTGCCAGCAGCCGGGCTAGCGGGAGTACTACAGATACGCAGTATTTT.

The CDR3 nucleotides read TGTGCCAGTAGTATAGGGCGACAGGGCCCTCAGCCCCAGCATTTT. This translates into CASSIGRQGPQPQHF. The gene calls are TRBV19 and TRBJ1-5; 7 nucleotides match TRBD1. V lost 1 base to trimming and J lost 6 bases; unmatched junction nucleotides: 6. The CDR3 loop spans 15 amino acids. The germline V gene has CDR1 LNHDA and CDR2 SQIVND (reference sequence). Looking up the rest from reference TRBV19 and TRBJ1-5 gives the full variable domain: DGGITQSPKYLFRKEGQNVTLSCEQNLNHDAMYWYRQDPGQGLRLIYYSQIVNDFQKGDIAEGYSVSREKKESFPLTVTSAQKNPTAFYLCASSIGRQGPQPQHFGDGTRLSIL.

The rearrangement joins TRBV27 to TRBJ1-2, with D perhaps TRBD1 (6 bases). This CDR3 has 13 amino acids. V shed 4 bases and J shed 4 bases, with 10 bases lying between them. The germline V gene encodes CDR1 MNHEY and CDR2 SMNVEV (reference sequence). The CDR3 here is CASSSTGFYGYTF. CDR3 coding DNA: TGTGCCAGCAGTTCAACAGGGTTCTATGGCTACACCTTC.

The chain has TRBV29-1 and TRBJ2-7; perhaps TRBD1 as D (5 bases). The CDR3 sequence is 11 residues long. Looked up from germline, CDR1 is SQVTM and CDR2 is ANQGSEA. Trimming removed 2 bases at V and 5 bases at J, with 7 bases between. CDR3 bases: TGCAGCGTTGAACAGGGCCACGAGCAGTACTTC. It is translated as CSVEQGHEQYF.

The V gene is TRBV28, the J gene TRBJ2-7, with 9 nucleotides matching TRBD1. This CDR3 comprises 14 residues. Per the germline V gene, CDR1 is MDHEN and CDR2 is SYDVKM. The J segment lost 6 bases and the V segment lost 3 bases, leaving 6 bases of the junction unmatched. The CDR3 DNA reads TGTGCCAGCAGTTTGGGACAGGGTGTCCGCGAGCAGTACTTC. Amino acid sequence: CASSLGQGVREQYF.

The genes are TRBV24-1 and TRBJ2-3; unclear D gene. The CDR3 runs 14 residues. Trimming stripped 4 bases from V and 4 bases from J, with 11 bases between. CDR1 and CDR2 from the germline V gene are KGHDR and SFDVKD. The CDR3 reads CATSEEARADTQYF. The CDR3 DNA reads TGTGCCACCAGTGAAGAGGCTAGAGCAGATACGCAGTATTTT.

The V call is TRBV7-9, the J call TRBJ1-5; D gene uncertain. This CDR3 has 15 residues. Deletions cut 3 bases from V and 6 bases from J, with 15 bases between. CDR1 and CDR2 (germline): SEHNR, FQNEAQ (reference sequence). CDR3 sequence reads: CASSFDGARFQPQHF. The CDR3 DNA reads as TGTGCCAGCAGCTTCGACGGAGCCCGTTTTCAGCCCCAGCATTTT.

The rearrangement joins TRBV20-1 to TRBJ2-4; no clear D gene. CDR3 length: 15 residues. Germline CDR1 is DFQATT and CDR2 is SNEGSKA (reference sequence). The V and J ends lost 6 bases and 0 bases respectively, with 15 bases between them. CDR3 residues: CSASAPARAKNIQYF. Here the CDR3 DNA reads TGCAGTGCAAGTGCTCCTGCGCGAGCCAAAAACATTCAGTACTTC.